Listed below are T cell receptor beta chains from one sample, sequenced in a study of beta chain features in type 1 diabetes. Assay: immunoSEQ multiplex PCR; the TCRdb copy retains only in-frame clones and omits some. The data contain about 710,000 clones, about 14% of them singletons. The sequenced sample consisted of naive CD4+ T cells from blood. These receptors were obtained from a man younger than 30 with type 1 diabetes. Each CDR3 is given with its conserved first and last residue. A D gene is named only where the DNA matches it firmly. Some rows mark clone size as missing; the rest say once, few, many or name a class of expanded clone.

V gene	clone size	D gene	J gene	CDR3 DNA	CDR3 protein
TRBV5-4	few	NA	TRBJ2-1	TGTGCCAGCAGCTTGGGGAGGGGCCAAGGCTCCTACAATGAGCAGTTCTTC	CASSLGRGQGSYNEQFF
TRBV15	few	TRBD1	TRBJ1-2	TGTGCCACCAGCACCCGGGACAGGGAATATGGCTACACCTTC	CATSTRDREYGYTF
TRBV6-1	NA	NA	TRBJ2-7	TGTGCCAGCAGTGAACTCGACATTAACCTATACGAGCAGTACTTC	CASSELDINLYEQYF
TRBV7-2	NA	TRBD2	TRBJ2-3	TGTGCCACCCAGCAGCGGGGAGCCACAGATACGCAGTATTTT	CATQQRGATDTQYF
TRBV28	NA	TRBD1	TRBJ1-2	TGTGCCAGCAGTTTACGGGACAGGGCTGACGGCTACACCTTC	CASSLRDRADGYTF
TRBV28	few	TRBD1	TRBJ2-7	TGTGCCAGCAGTTTAGTGGGACAGGGGGACTCCTACGAGCAGTACTTC	CASSLVGQGDSYEQYF
TRBV5-4	NA	NA	TRBJ2-5	TGTGCCAGCAGCCTGGACGGCCAAGAGACCCAGTACTTC	CASSLDGQETQYF
TRBV9	few	TRBD1	TRBJ1-4	TGTGCCAGCAGTAGGGACAGGGGTTTTGAAAAACTGTTTTTT	CASSRDRGFEKLFF
TRBV30	NA	TRBD1	TRBJ1-5	TGTGCCGGAACGACAGGGGGCGGACAGCCCCAGCATTTT	CAGTTGGGQPQHF
TRBV7-9	few	NA	TRBJ1-1	TGTGCCAGCAGCCCTGATGCGGATAGGGGCACTGAAGCTTTCTTT	CASSPDADRGTEAFF
TRBV7-2	NA	TRBD2	TRBJ2-7	TGTGCCAGCGGTAGGGGCGGGAGTTACGAGCAGTACTTC	CASGRGGSYEQYF
TRBV7-3	few	TRBD2	TRBJ2-1	TGTGCCAGCAGCTTAGAAGCGGGGGGAAGTATTATAAAGTTCTTC	CASSLEAGGSIIKFF
TRBV4-1	few	TRBD2	TRBJ2-7	TGCGCCAGCAGCCAAGATCGTCCTAGCGGGAGGCCTCGAGCCTACGAGCAGTACTTC	CASSQDRPSGRPRAYEQYF
TRBV7-9	NA	NA	TRBJ2-7	TGTGCCAGCGGGGGGTTCCCCCGGGTGGCGTACGAGCAGTACTTC	CASGGFPRVAYEQYF
TRBV7-9	NA	NA	TRBJ2-5	TGTGCCAGCAGCTTGAGGGACGCGCAGACCCAGTACTTC	CASSLRDAQTQYF
TRBV7-2	NA	NA	TRBJ2-3	TGTGCCAGCAGTTATTACACAGATACGCAGTATTTT	CASSYYTDTQYF
TRBV30	NA	TRBD2	TRBJ2-1	TGTGCCTGGAGTGGGACTAGCGAGGGGCGGCGGCAGTTCTTC	CAWSGTSEGRRQFF
TRBV7-2	NA	NA	TRBJ2-7	TGTGCCAGCAGCTTACAGAACTCAGGGGTTTGGAACTTC	CASSLQNSGVWNF
TRBV4-2	NA	NA	TRBJ2-1	TGTGCCAGCAGTATCGGACGACCGGAGAATGAGCAGTTCTTC	CASSIGRPENEQFF
TRBV7-2	few	NA	TRBJ2-1	TGTGCCAGCATGTTAAGGTCCGCCGGACACAATGAGCAGTTCTTC	CASMLRSAGHNEQFF
TRBV16	few	NA	TRBJ1-2	TGTGCCAGCATCCCTCAACTAGGAGGTAACTATGGCTACACCTTC	CASIPQLGGNYGYTF
TRBV2	NA	NA	TRBJ2-7	TGTGCCAGCAGCCAGGGGCACGAGCAGTACTTC	CASSQGHEQYF
TRBV2	few	NA	TRBJ1-2	TGTGCCAGCACTGTAAGGGGTTCCGAGAGTGGCAGTGACTACACCTTC	CASTVRGSESGSDYTF
TRBV27	NA	NA	TRBJ2-7	TGTGCCAGCACCACACGTGGCGGGCTTCCCTACGAGCAGTACTTC	CASTTRGGLPYEQYF
TRBV6-5	few	NA	TRBJ2-3	TGTGCCAGCAGCCCGACTAAAAGCACAGATACGCAGTATTTT	CASSPTKSTDTQYF
TRBV29-1	NA	NA	TRBJ1-3	TGCAGCGCCTTGGGCAACTCTGGAAACACCATATATTTT	CSALGNSGNTIYF
TRBV5-6	NA	NA	TRBJ2-2	TGTGCCAGCAGCTTGGGCTGGGAGTGGGGTGACACCGGGGAGCTGTTTTTT	CASSLGWEWGDTGELFF
TRBV21-1	NA	NA	TRBJ2-7	TGTGCCAGCAGTATGGTCGACAGATTAGTCTCCTACGAGCAGTACTTC	CASSMVDRLVSYEQYF
TRBV4-2	NA	NA	TRBJ2-6	TGTGCCAGCAGCCAAGCAGGCTCTGGGGCCAACGTCCTGACTTTC	CASSQAGSGANVLTF
TRBV10-3	NA	TRBD2	TRBJ2-1	TGTGCCATCAGTGAGTCGATCCTAGCGGGAGATAATGAGCAGTTCTTC	CAISESILAGDNEQFF
TRBV20-1	few	NA	TRBJ2-2	TGCAGTGCTAGAGGGGCCGGGGAGCTGTTTTTT	CSARGAGELFF
TRBV14	NA	NA	TRBJ2-7	TGTGCCAGCAGCCAAGATCGGGCAGGTCGACACGAGCAGTACTTC	CASSQDRAGRHEQYF
TRBV28	NA	NA	TRBJ1-2	TGTGCCAGCAGTCCCTTCGACGGCAGAAGCTACTATGGCTACACCTTC	CASSPFDGRSYYGYTF
TRBV30	few	NA	TRBJ2-5	TGTGCCTGGAGTTTGCTAGTGAAAGAGACCCAGTACTTC	CAWSLLVKETQYF
TRBV5-1	NA	TRBD2	TRBJ2-2	TGCGCCAGCAGCTGGGGTCTAGCGGGCCCCGGGGAGCTGTTTTTT	CASSWGLAGPGELFF
TRBV9	NA	TRBD1	TRBJ2-7	TGTGCCAGCGGAGGGACAGGGGGCGAGCAGTACTTC	CASGGTGGEQYF
TRBV28	few	TRBD1	TRBJ2-3	TGTGCCAGCAGCCACAGACAGGGTATTTATACGCAGTATTTT	CASSHRQGIYTQYF
TRBV28	NA	TRBD1	TRBJ2-7	TGTGCCAGCAGTTTCCTCGGACAGGGGGGCGGCGAGCAGTACTTC	CASSFLGQGGGEQYF
TRBV9	NA	NA	TRBJ2-1	TGTGCCAGCAGCTCCCGGAGTGAGCAGTTCTTC	CASSSRSEQFF
TRBV10-3	NA	NA	TRBJ1-1	TGTGCCATCGGACCTATCAACACTGAAGCTTTCTTT	CAIGPINTEAFF
TRBV29-1	NA	NA	TRBJ2-3	TGCAGCGTTGCGTTGGAAAGAGATACGCAGTATTTT	CSVALERDTQYF
TRBV7-3	few	NA	TRBJ1-1	TGTGCCAGCAGCCCGTCAGGGGACACTGAAGCTTTCTTT	CASSPSGDTEAFF
TRBV10-3	few	NA	TRBJ1-3	TGTGCCACCGGCACTGGAAACACCATATATTTT	CATGTGNTIYF
TRBV6-5	NA	NA	TRBJ2-3	TGTGCCAGCACTGTGAGAGGTGCAGATACGCAGTATTTT	CASTVRGADTQYF
TRBV21-1	few	NA	TRBJ2-5	TGTGCCAGCAGCAACGGGGGGCGCCGACAGGGGCAAGAGACCCAGTACTTC	CASSNGGRRQGQETQYF
TRBV6-5	NA	NA	TRBJ2-5	TGTGCCAGCAGTTATCGGGGAGAGACCCAGTACTTC	CASSYRGETQYF
TRBV4-3	few	NA	TRBJ2-7	TGCGCCAGCAGCCAAGATCGGTGGACCTACGAGCAGTACTTC	CASSQDRWTYEQYF
TRBV5-1	few	TRBD1	TRBJ1-1	TGCGCCAGCAGCTCGGGACAGGACACTGAAGCTTTCTTT	CASSSGQDTEAFF
TRBV6-6	few	NA	TRBJ2-1	TGTGCCAGCAGAAGACCCGGACCCACCCATGAGCAGTTCTTC	CASRRPGPTHEQFF
TRBV7-9	NA	NA	TRBJ2-2	TGTGCCAGCAGCTTAAACGGGGGGAACACCGGGGAGCTGTTTTTT	CASSLNGGNTGELFF
TRBV20-1	few	NA	TRBJ1-1	TGCAGTGCTAGTACAGTGGAAGCTTTCTTT	CSASTVEAFF
TRBV18	NA	TRBD1	TRBJ2-7	TGTGCCAGCTCACCACCGGACAGGTACGAGCAGTACTTC	CASSPPDRYEQYF
TRBV5-1	NA	NA	TRBJ1-2	TGCGCCAGCAGCTTGGTAGGGGCCTATGGCTACACCTTC	CASSLVGAYGYTF
TRBV5-4	NA	NA	TRBJ1-1	TGTGCCAGCAGCTTGGATCGGGGGTTTGGCACTGAAGCTTTCTTT	CASSLDRGFGTEAFF
TRBV28	NA	NA	TRBJ2-5	TGTGCCAGCAGTTTCTCCTTCCGGGCCATAGAGACCCAAGAGACCCAGTACTTC	CASSFSFRAIETQETQYF
TRBV27	few	NA	TRBJ2-7	TGTGCCAGCAGGCCGGCCGGGACTGGATACGAGCAGTACTTC	CASRPAGTGYEQYF
TRBV11-3	NA	NA	TRBJ1-1	TGTGCCAGCTCTACACAGGCGAACACTGAAGCTTTCTTT	CASSTQANTEAFF
TRBV15	few	NA	TRBJ2-3	TGTGCCACCAGCGCTGACAGGCTAGGCACAGATACGCAGTATTTT	CATSADRLGTDTQYF
TRBV7-2	NA	TRBD1	TRBJ1-6	TGTGCCAGCCGGGACAGCTCCTATAATTCACCCCTCCACTTT	CASRDSSYNSPLHF